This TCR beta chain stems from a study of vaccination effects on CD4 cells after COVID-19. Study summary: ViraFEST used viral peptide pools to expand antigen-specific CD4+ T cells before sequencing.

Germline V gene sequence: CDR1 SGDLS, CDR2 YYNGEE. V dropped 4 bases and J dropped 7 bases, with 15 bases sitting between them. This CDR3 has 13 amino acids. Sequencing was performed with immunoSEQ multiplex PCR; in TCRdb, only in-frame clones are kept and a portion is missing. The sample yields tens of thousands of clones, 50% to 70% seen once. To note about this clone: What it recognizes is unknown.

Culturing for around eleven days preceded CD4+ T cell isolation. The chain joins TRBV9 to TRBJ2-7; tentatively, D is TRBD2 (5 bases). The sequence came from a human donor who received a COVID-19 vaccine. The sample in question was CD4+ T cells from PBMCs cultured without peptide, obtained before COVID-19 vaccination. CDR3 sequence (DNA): TGTGCCAGCAGCACCCGCCCAGCGGTGGAGCAGTACTTC. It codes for CASSTRPAVEQYF.